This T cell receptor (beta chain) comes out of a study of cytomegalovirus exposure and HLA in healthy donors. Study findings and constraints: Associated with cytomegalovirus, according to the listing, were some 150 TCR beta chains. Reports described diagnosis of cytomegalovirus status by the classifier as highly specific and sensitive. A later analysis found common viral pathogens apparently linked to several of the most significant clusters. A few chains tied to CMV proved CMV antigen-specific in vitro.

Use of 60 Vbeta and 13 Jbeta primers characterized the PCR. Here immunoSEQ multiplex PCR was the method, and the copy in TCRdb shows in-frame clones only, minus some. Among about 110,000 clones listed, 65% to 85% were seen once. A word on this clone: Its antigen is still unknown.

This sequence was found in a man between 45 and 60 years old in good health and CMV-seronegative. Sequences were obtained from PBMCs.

The CDR3 spells CASSHGAGGADTQYF. The CDR3 DNA reads TGCGCCAGCAGTCACGGCGCGGGGGGGGCAGATACGCAGTATTTT. The V gene is TRBV23-1, the J gene TRBJ2-3, with 9 bases lining up with TRBD2. TRBV23-1 is known as an ORF, though its function is uncertain. This CDR3 region has 15 residues. The V segment lost 3 bases and the J segment 4 bases; nucleotides outside the gene matches: 5.